This TCR beta chain was sequenced for a study of CD8 T cells in Susac syndrome. Random hexamers served to reverse transcribe roughly 0.45 to 1 ug RNA. TCRdb redid the calling of the immunoSEQ multiplex PCR reads with MiXCR, one entry per CDR3 protein. The profile shows about 190,000 distinct CDR3 sequences, roughly 94% of them singletons. CDR3 length: 15 amino acids. V was pared by 6 bases and J by 3 bases, with 15 bases between. The germline V gene encodes CDR1 LGHDT and CDR2 YNNKEL (reference sequence). V and J are TRBV3-1 and TRBJ1-5; D is perhaps TRBD1 (6 bases). The TCR originated in a human donor in good health. The sequencing input was CD4+ T cells from PBMCs. The CDR3 here is CASRKNRDPNQPQHF. The DNA of the CDR3 is TGTGCCAGCAGGAAGAACAGGGATCCCAATCAGCCCCAGCATTTT.